Presented here are 14 T cell receptor beta chains from one specimen sequenced in a study of cytomegalovirus exposure and HLA in healthy donors. In the PCR, 60 Vbeta and 13 Jbeta primers were used. Sequencing was performed with immunoSEQ multiplex PCR; in TCRdb, only in-frame clones are kept and a portion is missing. The sample lists 140,000 or so clones; around 90% were seen once. The sample was PBMCs. These receptors were obtained from a woman between 40 and 50 years old in good health and CMV-seronegative.

This clone came up a few times. V usage is TRBV6-6 and J usage is TRBJ1-1; no definite D call. Trimming removed 2 bases from V and 5 bases from J, with 12 bases in between. Per the germline V gene, CDR1 is MNHNY and CDR2 is SVGAGI (reference sequence). The CDR3 covers 14 residues. The CDR3 sequence is CASSYNRHGTEAFF. CDR3 coding DNA: TGTGCCAGCAGTTACAACAGACATGGGACTGAAGCTTTCTTT.

The V and J genes are TRBV9 and TRBJ2-3; 7 bases fit TRBD1. Germline assignment: CDR1 SGDLS and CDR2 YYNGEE. The CDR3 spans 17 residues. V was pared by 0 bases and J by 6 bases, with 13 bases of the junction left unmatched. For the CDR3, the DNA is TGTGCCAGCAGCGTAGGAGTGACAGGGTCAGTCGGGGATACGCAGTATTTT. Translated: CASSVGVTGSVGDTQYF.

The V and J genes are TRBV5-1 and TRBJ1-3, with 7 bases fitting TRBD1. V shed 0 bases and J 3 bases; nucleotides not matched to a gene: 6. Germline V gene data show CDR1 as SGHRS and CDR2 as YFSETQ. The CDR3 has 16 amino acids. The CDR3 sequence: CASSLAPDRVGNTIYF. CDR3 in DNA: TGCGCCAGCAGCTTGGCCCCTGACAGGGTTGGAAACACCATATATTTT. The full variable domain, completed using reference TRBV5-1 and TRBJ1-3, is KAGVTQTPRYLIKTRGQQVTLSCSPISGHRSVSWYQQTPGQGLQFLFEYFSETQRNKGNFPGRFSGRQFSNSRSEMNVSTLELGDSALYLCASSLAPDRVGNTIYFGEGSWLTVV.

This clone was seen just once. The chain carries TRBV12-2 and TRBJ2-2; TRBD2, the D gene given by the table, was not confirmed from the DNA. TRBV12-2 is assigned pseudogene status. This CDR3 contains 14 residues. CDR3 coding DNA: TGTGCAAGTCGCTCCCGCGGTGGGACCGGGGAGCTGTTTTTT. Translating gives CASRSRGGTGELFF.

A word on this clone: Other nucleotide sequences in the sample specify the same CDR3. The chain recombines TRBV11-3 with TRBJ2-3; 7 nucleotides agree with TRBD2. From germline, CDR1 is SGHNT and CDR2 YENEEA. The V segment lost 5 bases and the J segment 0 bases; nucleotides outside the gene matches: 8. CDR3 length equals 16 residues. The CDR3: CASSRGGSPSTDTQYF. In DNA, the CDR3 is TGTGCCAGCAGCCGAGGCGGGAGTCCTAGCACAGATACGCAGTATTTT.

The chain carries TRBV28 and TRBJ2-7; D may be TRBD1 (5 bases). Germline V gene data show CDR1 as MDHEN and CDR2 as SYDVKM. This CDR3 region has 16 residues. Trimming cost V 3 bases and J 2 bases, with 17 bases left between them. This CDR3 is CASSFLGHTNAYEQYF. CDR3 in DNA: TGTGCCAGCAGTTTCCTAGGACATACCAACGCCTACGAGCAGTACTTC.

The chain uses TRBV5-4 and TRBJ2-1; possible D gene TRBD1, 6 bases. V shed 5 bases and J shed 3 bases, with 15 bases lying between them. In germline, CDR1 is SGHNT, CDR2 YYREEE (reference sequence). The length of the CDR3 is 15 residues. The CDR3 bases are TGTGCCAGCAGTTATGGACCGGACAGCTACAATGAGCAGTTCTTC. Its translation is CASSYGPDSYNEQFF.

As to this clone: Germline is not matched at one junction end, which may reflect a read error. The chain joins TRBV2 to TRBJ2-7, with a possible D match to TRBD2 (6 bases). CDR1 and CDR2 from the germline V gene are SNHLY and FYNNEI. CDR3 length equals 13 residues. The CDR3 DNA reads as TGTGCCAGCAGGGAAGGGACTGGCCTGACGAGGTACTTC. This translates into CASREGTGLTRYF.

The chain joins TRBV5-1 to TRBJ2-2; D unresolved. The V gene lost 2 bases and the J gene lost 4 bases, with 6 bases spanning the gap. CDR1 and CDR2 (germline): SGHRS, YFSETQ. The CDR3 runs to 13 residues. In DNA, the CDR3 is TGCGCCAGCAGCTTAAGCTCCACCGGGGAGCTGTTTTTT. It encodes CASSLSSTGELFF.

This clone was observed a few times. V usage is TRBV19 and J usage is TRBJ1-1; D unresolved. V gave up 1 base and J gave up 6 bases, with 12 bases separating them. The CDR3 contains 14 residues. Germline values: CDR1 LNHDA, CDR2 SQIVND (reference sequence). The CDR3 nucleotides are TGTGCCAGTAGTATAGCGTGGGAGTCCTCTGAAGCTTTCTTT. Translating gives CASSIAWESSEAFF.

The chain recombines TRBV9 with TRBJ2-2; 8 nucleotides align to TRBD1. This CDR3 contains 14 residues. Germline V gene lookup returns CDR1 SGDLS and CDR2 YYNGEE. The J segment lost 2 bases and the V segment lost 6 bases, leaving 3 bases of the junction unmatched. This chain's CDR3 is CASTDRANTGELFF. DNA for the CDR3: TGTGCCAGCACGGACAGGGCCAACACCGGGGAGCTGTTTTTT.

V gene TRBV4-1 combines with J gene TRBJ2-7, with a possible D match to TRBD2 (7 bases). The germline CDR1 and CDR2 sequences are MGHRA and YSYEKL. This CDR3 region has 14 residues. The V and J ends lost 4 bases and 2 bases respectively, with 12 bases between them. CDR3: CASSPLGGPYEQYF. CDR3 in DNA: TGCGCCAGCAGCCCCTTGGGGGGGCCCTACGAGCAGTACTTC.

A note on this clone: The same CDR3 is also encoded by other DNA sequences in this sample. The V gene is TRBV11-3, the J gene TRBJ2-7, with TRBD1 identical over 8 bases. Trimming removed 2 bases from V and 1 base from J; junction bases left unmatched: 1. Germline values: CDR1 SGHNT, CDR2 YENEEA. This CDR3 contains 14 residues. The CDR3 sequence is CASSLRQGSYEQYF. The CDR3 coding sequence is TGTGCCAGCAGCTTACGACAGGGGTCCTACGAGCAGTACTTC. Variable domain in full (rest from reference TRBV11-3 and TRBJ2-7): EAGVVQSPRYKIIEKKQPVAFWCNPISGHNTLYWYLQNLGQGPELLIRYENEEAVDDSQLPKDRFSAERLKGVDSTLKIQPAELGDSAVYLCASSLRQGSYEQYFGPGTRLTVT.

This sequence joins TRBV11-3 and TRBJ2-5; possibly TRBD1 for D (5 bases). Per the germline V gene, CDR1 is SGHNT and CDR2 is YENEEA. V lost 6 bases to trimming and J lost 5 bases, with 13 bases between them. CDR3 size: 13 residues. The DNA for the CDR3 is TGTGCCAGCAGTCCCAGGGTTCTCGAGACCCAGTACTTC. This translates into CASSPRVLETQYF.